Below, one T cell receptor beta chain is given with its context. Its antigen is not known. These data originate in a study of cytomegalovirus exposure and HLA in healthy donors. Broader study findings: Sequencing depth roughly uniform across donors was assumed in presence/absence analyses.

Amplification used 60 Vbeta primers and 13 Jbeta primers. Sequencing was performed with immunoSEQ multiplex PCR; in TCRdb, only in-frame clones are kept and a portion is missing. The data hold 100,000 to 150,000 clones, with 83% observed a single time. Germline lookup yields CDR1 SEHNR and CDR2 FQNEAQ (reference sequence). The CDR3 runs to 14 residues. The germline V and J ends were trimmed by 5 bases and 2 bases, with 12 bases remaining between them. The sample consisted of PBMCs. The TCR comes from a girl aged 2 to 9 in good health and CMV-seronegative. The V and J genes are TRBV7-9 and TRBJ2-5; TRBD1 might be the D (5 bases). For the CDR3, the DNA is TGTGCCAGCAGCCACGACAGTTTACAAGAGACCCAGTACTTC. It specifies CASSHDSLQETQYF.